This passage covers 7 T cell receptor beta chains from one sample sequenced in a study of memory CD4+ T cells and cytomegalovirus serostatus. Libraries were prepared by immunoSEQ multiplex PCR; TCRdb keeps only in-frame clonotypes and omits some of them. The data show around 88,000 clones, roughly 80% seen once. The sort gate was single viable CD3+CD4+CD8-CD45RO+ cells for memory CD4+ T cells. The sequenced sample was memory CD4+ T cells from blood. The receptors were sampled from an adult in good health and CMV-seropositive.

V usage is TRBV28 and J usage is TRBJ2-3; tentative D call: TRBD2 (5 bases). The V gene's germline CDR1 is MDHEN and CDR2 SYDVKM. Deletions cut 9 bases from V and 2 bases from J, with 9 bases between. This CDR3 is built from 12 residues. The CDR3 bases are TGTGCCAGTTCAGACTACACAGATACGCAGTATTTT. Protein product: CASSDYTDTQYF.

The chain combines TRBV5-1 with TRBJ2-3; a weak D match, TRBD2 (6 bases). CDR1 and CDR2 from the germline V gene are SGHRS and YFSETQ. There are 16 residues in the CDR3. Trimming removed 2 bases from V and 1 base from J, with 14 bases in between. DNA for the CDR3: TGCGCCAGCAGCTTTTTCGGGAGCGTCGGCACAGATACGCAGTATTTT. It encodes CASSFFGSVGTDTQYF.

The chain has TRBV30 and TRBJ2-7; 9 bases map to TRBD1. The V gene's germline CDR1 is GTSNPN and CDR2 SVGIG (reference sequence). V was clipped by 2 bases and J by 6 bases; unmatched bases: 11. The CDR3 length is 15 residues. The DNA of the CDR3 is TGTGCCTGGAGTCTGAATCCGGGACAGGGAACCGAGCAGTACTTC. The encoded protein is CAWSLNPGQGTEQYF.

The chain recombines TRBV18 with TRBJ2-7; 14 nucleotides align to TRBD2. Losses at the gene ends were 3 bases for V and 10 bases for J; bases not matched to a gene: 5. This CDR3 has 14 amino acids. CDR1 KGHSH and CDR2 LQKENI come from the germline V gene. The CDR3 is CASSPPGLAGEQYF. CDR3 coding DNA: TGTGCCAGCTCACCCCCGGGACTAGCGGGAGAACAGTACTTC.

This chain links TRBV5-1 with TRBJ1-2; D is undetermined. The V gene lost 1 base and the J gene lost 2 bases, with 9 bases spanning the gap. The CDR3 runs to 14 residues. The V gene's germline CDR1 is SGHRS and CDR2 YFSETQ. CDR3 DNA: TGCGCCAGCAGCTTGTTGTCCGAAAACTATGGCTACACCTTC. Translating gives CASSLLSENYGYTF.

The chain has TRBV5-1 and TRBJ2-5, with D perhaps TRBD2 (5 bases). V was cut by 2 bases and J by 2 bases, with 10 bases left in between. The CDR3 sequence is 14 residues long. Germline V CDR1 and CDR2: SGHRS, YFSETQ. CDR3 region: CASSFADSQETQYF. The DNA of the CDR3 is TGCGCCAGCAGCTTTGCGGACTCTCAAGAGACCCAGTACTTC.

Worth noting for this clone: Other DNA sequences from this sample encode an identical CDR3 as well. This chain connects TRBV2 to TRBJ1-1; no reliable D call. Looked up from germline, CDR1 is SNHLY and CDR2 is FYNNEI. The CDR3 covers 14 residues. Trimming shortened V by 4 bases and J by 1 base, and 10 bases separated the two germline ends. The CDR3 loop reads CASSVSLANTEAFF. CDR3 coding DNA: TGTGCCAGCAGTGTGTCTTTGGCGAACACTGAAGCTTTCTTT.